The 17 T cell receptor beta chains presented below share a single source sample, sequenced in a study of CD8 T cells in ankylosing spondylitis. Each CDR3 protein is one row after TCRdb ran MiXCR on the 5' RACE reads. The data contain more than 200,000 distinct CDR3 sequences, 20% to 30% of them seen just once; the ten biggest clones take up roughly 0.6%. Sequenced input: blood, either unsorted or a sorted T cell fraction (not recorded which). The source is a male donor with ankylosing spondylitis or in good health (not recorded which).

In its sample, this clonotype was seen many times. This chain joins TRBV5-1 and TRBJ1-2; no definite D call. Germline V gene lookup returns CDR1 SGHRS and CDR2 YFSETQ. V gave up 1 base and J gave up 8 bases, with 6 bases separating them. The CDR3 has 11 amino acids. CDR3 DNA: TGCGCCAGCAGCTTGTTGGGGGGCTACACCTTC. Translation gives CASSLLGGYTF. Looking up the rest from reference TRBV5-1 and TRBJ1-2 gives the full variable domain: KAGVTQTPRYLIKTRGQQVTLSCSPISGHRSVSWYQQTPGQGLQFLFEYFSETQRNKGNFPGRFSGRQFSNSRSEMNVSTLELGDSALYLCASSLLGGYTFGSGTRLTVV.

This clonotype was recorded many times. The chain recombines TRBV20-1 with TRBJ2-1, with TRBD2 matching over 8 bases. Germline V gene lookup returns CDR1 DFQATT and CDR2 SNEGSKA (reference sequence). The CDR3 is 14 amino acids. V trimming: 5 bases; J trimming: 7 bases; junction bases outside the gene matches: 10. The DNA for the CDR3 is TGCAGTGCTGTGAGCGGGGGCCGCTGGAATGAGCAGTTCTTC. This gives the protein CSAVSGGRWNEQFF.

The chain combines TRBV10-1 with TRBJ2-4; D unclear. V shed 2 bases and J shed 0 bases, with 8 bases lying between them. The germline V gene encodes CDR1 WNHNN and CDR2 SYGVQD (reference sequence). The CDR3 has 15 amino acids. The DNA for the CDR3 is TGCGCCAGCAGTGAGAGGTGTGTAGCCAAAAACATTCAGTACTTC. This encodes CASSERCVAKNIQYF.

This clonotype was recorded only once. The chain couples TRBV29-1 to TRBJ2-7, with a tentative D call TRBD1 (6 bases). The CDR3 consists of 14 residues. In germline, CDR1 is SQVTM, CDR2 ANQGSEA. V shed 6 bases and J shed 2 bases, with 17 bases lying between them. CDR3: CSVTNRVDPYEQYF. The DNA for the CDR3 is TGCAGCGTAACTAACAGGGTCGATCCCTACGAGCAGTACTTC.

This clonotype was found many times. The gene calls are TRBV13 and TRBJ2-7; the D is unclear. The germline CDR1 and CDR2 sequences are PRHDT and FYEKMQ (reference sequence). V gave up 1 base and J gave up 2 bases, with 9 bases separating them. There are 14 residues in the CDR3. The CDR3 DNA follows: TGTGCCAGCAGCTTAGCGGTGAAGGCCTACGAGCAGTACTTC. Its protein is CASSLAVKAYEQYF. The complete variable domain, with remaining parts taken from reference TRBV13 and TRBJ2-7, reads AAGVIQSPRHLIKEKRETATLKCYPIPRHDTVYWYQQGPGQDPQFLISFYEKMQSDKGSIPDRFSAQQFSDYHSELNMSSLELGDSALYFCASSLAVKAYEQYFGPGTRLTVT.

The chain recombines TRBV10-3 with TRBJ2-6; possibly TRBD1 or TRBD2 for D (5 bases each). V was shortened by 10 bases and J by 0 bases, with 19 bases between the two germline ends. The CDR3 covers 17 residues. Germline V gives CDR1 ENHRY, CDR2 SYGVKD. The DNA of the CDR3 is TGTGCCACCTGGGACCTTTTGGGCCGCTCTGGGGCCAACGTCCTGACTTTC. Translating it yields CATWDLLGRSGANVLTF.

The V and J genes are TRBV5-5 and TRBJ2-3, with D perhaps assigned TRBD1 or TRBD2 (5 bases each). V lost 6 bases and J lost 9, with 14 bases in between. CDR3 length: 12 residues. The germline V gene has CDR1 SGHKS and CDR2 YYEKEE (reference sequence). In nucleotides, the CDR3 is TGTGCCAGCACCGGGGCCGCTGGGACGCAGTATTTT. Translated: CASTGAAGTQYF.

This clonotype came up many times. The gene calls are TRBV29-1 and TRBJ2-6; D may be TRBD1 or TRBD2 (6 bases each). The CDR3 is 14 amino acids. The germline V gene has CDR1 SQVTM and CDR2 ANQGSEA. With 7 bases removed from V and 11 bases from J, the gap between germline ends came to 21 bases. In DNA, the CDR3 is TGCAGCGCGGAAGTCCCGTCCGGGGGCCACGTCCTGACTTTC. Amino acid sequence: CSAEVPSGGHVLTF.

V usage is TRBV29-1 and J usage is TRBJ1-1; D remains unclear. The germline V and J ends were trimmed by 4 bases and 11 bases, with 14 bases remaining between them. The CDR3 extends over 11 amino acids. Looked up from germline, CDR1 is SQVTM and CDR2 is ANQGSEA. The CDR3 DNA follows: TGCAGCGTTGTTCCAGTTCAGGACGCTTTCTTT. Translated, it gives CSVVPVQDAFF.

This clonotype came up many times. The chain recombines TRBV20-1 with TRBJ1-4; 9 bases align to TRBD1. The CDR3 is 13 residues long. CDR1 DFQATT and CDR2 SNEGSKA come from the germline V gene (reference sequence). V was pared by 8 bases and J by 3 bases, with 4 bases of the junction left unmatched. CDR3 DNA: TGCAGTACCACAGGGGGCTCTAATGAAAAACTGTTTTTT. Translating gives CSTTGGSNEKLFF.

This clonotype appeared many times. The rearrangement links TRBV6-5 to TRBJ2-2; D ambiguous. Germline loops: CDR1 MNHEY, CDR2 SVGAGI. CDR3 length: 12 residues. Trimming removed 2 bases from V and 6 bases from J, with 4 bases in between. The CDR3 DNA reads as TGTGCCAGCAGTTACGGGCCCGGGGAGCTGTTTTTT. This gives the protein CASSYGPGELFF.

V usage is TRBV20-1 and J usage is TRBJ2-5; 12 positions match TRBD1. The J segment lost 5 bases and the V segment lost 4 bases, leaving 5 bases of the junction unmatched. CDR1 is DFQATT and CDR2 is SNEGSKA in the germline V gene (reference sequence). This CDR3 contains 14 residues. The CDR3 DNA is TGCAGTGCTAAGGGACAGGGGGCGGAGGAGACCCAGTACTTC. Amino acid sequence: CSAKGQGAEETQYF.

In its sample, this clonotype was seen a few times. The chain joins TRBV21-1 to TRBJ1-1. TRBV21-1 is a documented pseudogene. The CDR3 is 19 residues long. The CDR3 coding sequence is TGTGCCCACCGTCGGGATCCCAACCTCCCAAAGGATATGAACACTGAAGCTTTCTTT. It translates to CAHRRDPNLPKDMNTEAFF.

In DNA, the CDR3 is TGCAGTGCTAGAGAAGGGAACAGGGGCGGACAGACCCAGTACTTC. This sequence encodes CSAREGNRGGQTQYF. J is TRBJ2-5 and V is TRBV20-1; TRBD1 aligns across 7 bases. Per germline, CDR1 DFQATT and CDR2 SNEGSKA (reference sequence). Germline trimming cut 0 bases from V and 6 bases from J; bases unmatched to any gene: 10. CDR3 length: 15 residues.

V and J are TRBV5-4 and TRBJ2-2; D tentatively reads TRBD1 or TRBD2 (5 bases each). CDR3 length: 17 amino acids. V was pared by 4 bases and J by 7 bases, with 23 bases between. Germline-derived CDR1 and CDR2 are SGHNT and YYREEE (reference sequence). CDR3 sequence: CASSLGRAAPRGGELFF. As DNA, the CDR3 is TGTGCCAGCAGCCTGGGGCGGGCGGCCCCGAGGGGCGGGGAGCTGTTTTTT.

The rearrangement uses TRBV28 and TRBJ2-1, with 8 bases aligning to TRBD1. The CDR3 totals 12 residues. The junction had 1 base not matched to a gene; V was cut back by 8 bases and J by 4 bases. From germline, CDR1 is MDHEN and CDR2 SYDVKM. CDR3 in amino acids: CASRDRYNEQFF. In nucleotides, the CDR3 is TGTGCCAGCCGGGACAGGTACAATGAGCAGTTCTTC.

The gene calls are TRBV4-1 and TRBJ2-7; D ambiguous. Germline CDR1 MGHRA, CDR2 YSYEKL. V shed 4 bases and J shed 3 bases, with 10 bases lying between them. The CDR3 has 13 residues. The CDR3 spells CASSPNRGYEQYF. The CDR3 DNA reads TGCGCCAGCAGCCCGAATAGAGGCTACGAGCAGTACTTC.